Listed below are T cell receptor beta chains from one sample, sequenced in a study of T cell repertoires in cytomegalovirus infection. What these receptors recognize is not known. TCRdb re-derived calls from the reads in MiXCR, one entry per CDR3 protein. The table has hundreds of thousands of distinct CDR3 sequences, about 31% seen once. The specimen was cultured CD8+ T cells from PBMCs, collected from culture after CMV antigen stimulation. These receptors were collected from a human donor in good health (CMV status not recorded). Some clones in this sample may be carry-over from other donors' samples. Each CDR3 is given without its conserved first and last residue. Fields, in order: CDR3 protein, D gene, CDR3 length, V gene, J gene. D genes are given only for firm matches.

ASSSDTLMETQY,.,12,TRBV7-8,TRBJ2-5
ASSQDRVFENNEQF,TRBD1,14,TRBV4-1,TRBJ2-1
ASSFPGRELF,.,10,TRBV7-2,TRBJ2-2
ASRRKTAFRDGYT,.,13,TRBV7-9,TRBJ1-2
AISGTVNTEAF,.,11,TRBV10-3,TRBJ1-1
ASSFSGDRSGELF,.,13,TRBV7-6,TRBJ2-2
ASSLKRAEQY,.,10,TRBV13,TRBJ2-7
SARVPGAGGYT,.,11,TRBV20-1,TRBJ1-2
ASSLRGANYGYT,.,12,TRBV27,TRBJ1-2
SAGGGGTVGTEAF,TRBD1,13,TRBV29-1,TRBJ1-1
ASSPGQGWVYGYT,TRBD1,13,TRBV28,TRBJ1-2
ASGGGLYEQY,TRBD2,10,TRBV6-5,TRBJ2-7
ASASSRASAEAF,.,12,TRBV5-4,TRBJ1-1
AIKTTGGTTDTQY,TRBD1,13,TRBV10-3,TRBJ2-3
ASGTSILDTQY,TRBD2,11,TRBV12-3/TRBV12-4,TRBJ2-3
ASSLLDLNTEAF,.,12,TRBV7-9,TRBJ1-1
ATSDRGRNQPQH,TRBD1,12,TRBV24-1,TRBJ1-5
ASSVDTSGVQTQY,TRBD2,13,TRBV9,TRBJ2-5
ASSDQWGDTPLSYNEQF,.,17,TRBV6-1,TRBJ2-1
ASSQERWVSHQETQY,.,15,TRBV4-3,TRBJ2-5
ATSREWRGGPGNEQF,TRBD2,15,TRBV15,TRBJ2-1
ASSPDRSVYNEQF,TRBD1,13,TRBV7-4,TRBJ2-1
VSSEVLKRGEKLF,.,13,TRBV6-1,TRBJ1-4
ASSLSIFRQGEEAF,.,14,TRBV5-6,TRBJ1-1
ASSLVEGSSTEAF,.,13,TRBV7-8,TRBJ1-1
ASSAYSGGADTQY,TRBD2,13,TRBV9,TRBJ2-3
VSSWTRDTEAF,.,11,TRBV12-3/TRBV12-4,TRBJ1-1
ASSQARRETQY,.,11,TRBV14,TRBJ2-5
ASSPPVVASGNTIY,.,14,TRBV7-9,TRBJ1-3
ASSQDPTGERDTEAF,TRBD1,15,TRBV4-1,TRBJ1-1
SARIDRTNYGYT,.,12,TRBV20-1,TRBJ1-2
ASSLREGLGQPQH,.,13,TRBV6-1,TRBJ1-5
ASSPLFLGSGDNSPLH,.,16,TRBV4-1,TRBJ1-6
ASRRDLGWNSPLH,.,13,TRBV2,TRBJ1-6
ASSLVLKYFNEQF,.,13,TRBV7-8,TRBJ2-1
ASSRTRGNYGYT,.,12,TRBV6-5,TRBJ1-2
ASSPKDSQETQY,.,12,TRBV7-6,TRBJ2-5
ASSLSSQLRRYGYT,.,14,TRBV27,TRBJ1-2
ASRKGGEETQY,.,11,TRBV6-6,TRBJ2-5
ASSLTDTFYGYT,.,12,TRBV19,TRBJ1-2
ASRLIGTENSGANVLT,TRBD1,16,TRBV12-3/TRBV12-4,TRBJ2-6
ASRDTGGQIPGAKNIQY,TRBD1,17,TRBV13,TRBJ2-4
ASSFPDRDRVRDTQY,TRBD1,15,TRBV7-9,TRBJ2-3
SARDRTANTGELF,.,13,TRBV20-1,TRBJ2-2
ASSLMGGGTEAF,.,12,TRBV27,TRBJ1-1
ASREWGATKNIQY,.,13,TRBV6-1,TRBJ2-4
ASSQDGVSGGQQF,TRBD2,13,TRBV4-1,TRBJ2-1
ARGRDRPGSVCGVTNEKLF,TRBD1,19,TRBV19,TRBJ1-4
ASSLPGSGYT,.,10,TRBV5-4,TRBJ1-2
ASSRLAGGLNEQF,TRBD2,13,TRBV7-6,TRBJ2-1
ARSTRTGTYNEQF,TRBD1,13,TRBV7-2,TRBJ2-1
ASNTLGDTQY,.,10,TRBV7-6,TRBJ2-3
ASTPMGGIDTEAF,.,13,TRBV19,TRBJ1-1
ASIPQGEYYGYT,TRBD1,12,TRBV27,TRBJ1-2
VSSGQGIDTEAF,.,12,TRBV5-4,TRBJ1-1
SATLWSGGPRLNTEAF,.,16,TRBV20-1,TRBJ1-1
ASSSLAHMSTEAF,.,13,TRBV5-6,TRBJ1-1
AVIGSDTQY,.,9,TRBV6-1,TRBJ2-3
ASTPGATYGYT,.,11,TRBV12-3/TRBV12-4,TRBJ1-2
ASSLIANTEAF,.,11,TRBV28,TRBJ1-1